Below are 26 T cell receptor beta chains sequenced from a single sample in a study of blood T cell repertoires in COVID-19 (TCRdb year 2020). The protocol used for the library was the immunoSEQ multiplex PCR assay. In its TCRdb copy, this immuneACCESS table keeps in-frame sequences only and misses some clones. Where compared with another copy, unresolved V genes explain less than half of these, and the others have no known cause. A total of some 270,000 clones appear in this sample, 75% to 90% of them only once. 2% to 2.5% of the sample belongs to the ten largest clones. The sequencing sample was made of peripheral blood. The receptors were gathered from a man in his fifties or sixties with acute or convalescent COVID-19.

The rearrangement joins TRBV6-4 to TRBJ1-6; 7 bases agree with TRBD1. V was pared by 4 bases and J by 5 bases, with 2 bases of the junction left unmatched. This CDR3 comprises 14 residues. CDR1 and CDR2 (germline): MRHNA, SNTAGT. The CDR3 coding sequence is TGTGCCAGCAGTGTCGACAGGGATAATTCACCCCTCCACTTT. It is translated as CASSVDRDNSPLHF.

DNA of the CDR3: TGTGCCAGCAGCTTAGCAACGGCTGCTGGAGCCAATTCACCCCTCCACTTT. This sequence encodes CASSLATAAGANSPLHF. This rearrangement joins TRBV7-8 to TRBJ1-6; D not resolved. CDR3 length equals 17 residues. The germline CDR1 and CDR2 sequences are SGHVS and FQNEAQ. Trimming removed 0 bases from V and 7 bases from J, with 16 bases in between.

The J gene is TRBJ2-7, the V gene TRBV2, with D possibly TRBD1 on 6 matching bases. The length of the CDR3 is 11 residues. Trimming shortened V by 7 bases and J by 6 bases, and 10 bases separated the two germline ends. From germline, CDR1 is SNHLY and CDR2 FYNNEI. CDR3 DNA: TGTGCCAGCATGCGGACAGCCGAGCAGTACTTC. Translated: CASMRTAEQYF.

The rearrangement joins TRBV30 to TRBJ2-3; D is ambiguous. The CDR3 totals 11 residues. The V and J ends lost 1 base and 6 bases respectively, with 5 bases between them. Germline loops: CDR1 GTSNPN, CDR2 SVGIG (reference sequence). The CDR3 sequence is CAWSGADTQYF. The CDR3 DNA is TGTGCCTGGAGTGGAGCGGATACGCAGTATTTT.

This clone showed up just once. V gene TRBV19 combines with J gene TRBJ1-3; TRBD1 agrees at 8 bases. The germline CDR1 and CDR2 sequences are LNHDA and SQIVND (reference sequence). The CDR3 runs 17 residues. With V trimmed by 5 bases and J by 0 bases, 9 bases remained unmatched. The CDR3 region is CASSRRYRGDSGNTIYF. CDR3 nucleotide sequence: TGTGCCAGTAGTCGTCGGTACAGGGGGGACTCTGGAAACACCATATATTTT.

On this clone: The same CDR3 can be traced to other DNA sequences in this sample. This chain connects TRBV3-1 (or the pseudogene TRBV3-2) to TRBJ2-5; D ambiguous. The CDR3 covers 12 residues. The ends were cut back, 4 bases at V and 1 base at J, with 4 bases in the middle. Per the germline V gene, CDR1 is LGHDT and CDR2 is YNNKEL (reference sequence). The CDR3 loop reads CASSLLQETQYF. CDR3 DNA sequence: TGTGCCAGCAGCCTACTCCAAGAGACCCAGTACTTC.

A single count supports this clone. The CDR3 DNA follows: TGTGCCAGCAGTTGGGGGGTGAACACTGAAGCTTTCTTT. Translation: CASSWGVNTEAFF. V is TRBV6-5 and J is TRBJ1-1; a possible D gene is TRBD1 (5 bases). The ends were cut back, 4 bases at V and 0 bases at J, with 6 bases in the middle. This CDR3 contains 13 residues. CDR1 and CDR2 (germline): MNHEY, SVGAGI.

This chain connects TRBV5-6 to TRBJ2-7, with 9 bases that match TRBD1. There are 15 residues in the CDR3. Germline CDR1 is SGHDT and CDR2 is YYEEEE. Losses at the gene ends were 3 bases for V and 7 bases for J; bases not matched to a gene: 11. The DNA of the CDR3 is TGTGCCAGCAGCTGGGGGGACAGGGTATCGGGTGAGCAGTACTTC. Translation gives CASSWGDRVSGEQYF.

The chain couples TRBV19 to TRBJ1-4; D might be TRBD1 (6 bases). The germline V and J ends were trimmed by 5 bases and 11 bases, with 18 bases remaining between them. The CDR3 has 14 amino acids. Germline CDR1 reads LNHDA; CDR2 reads SQIVND (reference sequence). The CDR3 reads CASSLGTGSVKLFF. The CDR3 bases are TGTGCCAGTAGTCTCGGCACAGGGTCTGTGAAACTGTTTTTT.

The CDR3 reads CASSRGDRMETQYF. In DNA, the CDR3 is TGTGCCAGCTCTAGGGGGGACAGAATGGAGACCCAGTACTTC. This chain uses TRBV18 with TRBJ2-5; maybe TRBD1 (7 bases). Germline V gene lookup returns CDR1 KGHSH and CDR2 LQKENI. V was trimmed by 6 bases and J by 5 bases, leaving 16 bases between them. The CDR3 runs to 14 residues.

The chain has TRBV11-2 and TRBJ2-3; D remains unclear. Germline V lookup: CDR1 SGHAT, CDR2 FQNNGV. Trimming took 5 bases from V and 6 from J, leaving 6 bases between them. The CDR3 has 11 amino acids. The CDR3 here is CASSRLDTQYF. In DNA, the CDR3 is TGTGCCAGCAGCCGACTTGATACGCAGTATTTT.

The J gene is TRBJ2-5, the V gene TRBV10-3; 9 nucleotides agree with TRBD1. Germline loops: CDR1 ENHRY, CDR2 SYGVKD. This CDR3 has 17 amino acids. V shed 3 bases, J shed 6 bases, and the junction held 14 bases outside the gene matches. The CDR3, as DNA: TGTGCCATCAGTGATCAAATAGGACAGGGGAGTTCGAAGACCCAGTACTTC. It is translated as CAISDQIGQGSSKTQYF.

The CDR3 bases are TGTGCCAGCAGCTCACAGGGGGCGAGCGGGGAGCTGTTTTTT. It yields the protein CASSSQGASGELFF. V is TRBV7-2 and J is TRBJ2-2, with 9 positions matching TRBD1. In germline, CDR1 is SGHTA, CDR2 FQGNSA. V dropped 4 bases and J dropped 7; count of bases not matched to a gene: 4. The CDR3 length is 14 residues.

This clone was seen only once. The chain employs TRBV7-6 and TRBJ2-1, with 9 nucleotides matching TRBD2. The CDR3 sequence is 16 residues long. Trimming removed 6 bases from V and 6 bases from J; junction bases left unmatched: 12. Germline assignment: CDR1 SGHVS and CDR2 FNYEAQ. The CDR3 region is CASSPQAAGGSNEQFF. For the CDR3, the DNA is TGTGCCAGCAGTCCGCAGGCTGCGGGGGGGTCCAATGAGCAGTTCTTC. The complete variable domain, with remaining parts taken from reference TRBV7-6 and TRBJ2-1, reads GAGVSQSPRYKVTKRGQDVALRCDPISGHVSLYWYRQALGQGPEFLTYFNYEAQQDKSGLPNDRFSAERPEGSISTLTIQRTEQRDSAMYRCASSPQAAGGSNEQFFGPGTRLTVL.

This chain connects TRBV5-1 to TRBJ1-2; 11 bases are shared with TRBD1. Germline V gene sequence: CDR1 SGHRS, CDR2 YFSETQ. Unmatched junction bases numbered 8, after V lost 5 bases and J lost 8 bases. The CDR3 length is 14 residues. In DNA form, the CDR3 reads TGCGCCAGCAGTCATGGACAGGGGGCGGACGGCTACACCTTC. Protein product: CASSHGQGADGYTF.

The V call is TRBV12-5, the J call TRBJ2-3; 16 bases are shared with TRBD2. The CDR3 length is 19 residues. CDR1 is LGHNT, CDR2 FRNRAP, per germline. Trimming cost V 6 bases and J 6 bases; bases outside gene matches: 15. The CDR3 nucleotides are TGTGCTAGTGGCCTGGGACTAGCGGGGGGGCCGTTTGCAAAGGATACGCAGTATTTT. It codes for CASGLGLAGGPFAKDTQYF.

V and J are TRBV19 and TRBJ2-1, with 14 bases identical to TRBD2. The trim removed 10 bases at V and 0 bases at J, leaving 23 bases unmatched. The CDR3 totals 22 residues. In germline, CDR1 is LNHDA, CDR2 SQIVND (reference sequence). CDR3 amino acids: CATSGGLAGEERITASYNEQFF. The CDR3 bases are TGTGCCACCTCAGGGGGACTAGCGGGGGAGGAAAGGATCACAGCCTCCTACAATGAGCAGTTCTTC.

The chain uses TRBV12-5 and TRBJ1-5, with 8 nucleotides matching TRBD1. With 1 base clipped from V and 4 bases from J, the junction kept 6 bases outside the gene matches. Looked up from germline, CDR1 is LGHNT and CDR2 is FRNRAP. The CDR3 contains 16 residues. The CDR3 DNA is TGTGCTAGTGGTTTGGACGGGGACAGGAATAATCAGCCCCAGCATTTT. Protein sequence: CASGLDGDRNNQPQHF.

The rearrangement uses TRBV7-9 and TRBJ2-2, with D tentatively TRBD1 (5 bases). The CDR3 is 13 amino acids. The V and J ends lost 7 bases and 1 base respectively, with 7 bases between them. Germline lookup yields CDR1 SEHNR and CDR2 FQNEAQ (reference sequence). The CDR3 nucleotides are TGTGCCAGCAACCAGGGGAACACCGGGGAGCTGTTTTTT. Encoded protein: CASNQGNTGELFF.

This chain joins TRBV18 and TRBJ2-7; D is ambiguous. CDR1 and CDR2 (germline): KGHSH, LQKENI. Trimming stripped 2 bases from V and 5 bases from J, with 10 bases between. This CDR3 comprises 13 residues. CDR3 in DNA: TGTGCCAGCTCACCAAGCGTAAACAACGAGCAGTACTTC. Residues: CASSPSVNNEQYF.

The rearrangement joins TRBV20-1 to TRBJ1-6, with 10 bases fitting TRBD1. The ends lost 3 bases at V and 8 bases at J; junction bases unmatched: 4. The germline gives CDR1 DFQATT, CDR2 SNEGSKA (reference sequence). This CDR3 contains 14 residues. The CDR3 protein is CSASVGTGDSPLHF. For the CDR3, the DNA is TGCAGTGCTAGTGTGGGGACAGGGGATTCACCCCTCCACTTT.

J is TRBJ2-5 and V is TRBV5-1, with TRBD1 matching 10 bases. The trim removed 0 bases at V and 2 bases at J, leaving 7 bases unmatched. Germline loops: CDR1 SGHRS, CDR2 YFSETQ. The CDR3 extends over 17 amino acids. The CDR3 protein is CASSLAATGGPQETQYF. The CDR3 DNA reads as TGCGCCAGCAGCTTGGCCGCGACAGGGGGCCCTCAAGAGACCCAGTACTTC.

This clone has more than one count but fewer than ten. The gene calls are TRBV9 and TRBJ1-2; tentative D call: TRBD1 (6 bases). V shed 1 base and J shed 2 bases, with 12 bases lying between them. The CDR3 length is 15 residues. Germline CDR1 SGDLS, CDR2 YYNGEE. CDR3 in amino acids: CASSVMAGTNYGYTF. For the CDR3, the DNA is TGTGCCAGCAGCGTAATGGCAGGGACAAACTATGGCTACACCTTC.

The V call is TRBV4-2, the J call TRBJ2-3; TRBD2 aligns across 13 bases. CDR3 length: 16 residues. The germline CDR1 and CDR2 sequences are LGHNA and YNFKEQ. V was pared by 3 bases and J by 5 bases, with 5 bases of the junction left unmatched. CDR3 DNA sequence: TGTGCCAGCAGCCACCCCGGGACTAGCGGGGAAGATACGCAGTATTTT. This encodes CASSHPGTSGEDTQYF.

V usage is TRBV7-3 and J usage is TRBJ2-1; D not resolved. V was shortened by 2 bases and J by 2 bases, with 10 bases between the two germline ends. The CDR3 has 15 amino acids. Germline assignment: CDR1 SGHTA and CDR2 FQGTGA. The CDR3 reads CASSLGWAPYNEQFF. CDR3 sequence (DNA): TGTGCCAGCAGCTTAGGGTGGGCGCCCTACAATGAGCAGTTCTTC.

V gene TRBV6-5 combines with J gene TRBJ1-2, with D unresolved. With 2 bases removed from V and 8 bases from J, the gap between germline ends came to 18 bases. Germline CDR1 and CDR2: MNHEY and SVGAGI. The CDR3 has 15 amino acids. This chain's CDR3 is CASSYLGVDVGGYTF. CDR3 nucleotides: TGTGCCAGCAGTTACCTCGGGGTGGACGTGGGCGGCTACACCTTC.